This T cell receptor beta chain originates from a study of cytomegalovirus exposure and HLA in healthy donors. CDR3 size: 13 residues. Trimming stripped 4 bases from V and 4 bases from J, with 8 bases between. Looked up from germline, CDR1 is SGDLS and CDR2 is YYNGEE. Researchers ran the PCR with 60 Vbeta and 13 Jbeta primers. Libraries were prepared by immunoSEQ multiplex PCR; TCRdb keeps only in-frame clonotypes and omits some of them. This sample yields 150,000 to 250,000 clones, of which around three quarters are seen a single time; roughly 4.5% belongs to the top ten. This cohort consisted of healthy bone marrow donors.

V and J are TRBV9 and TRBJ2-2; no clear D. The sequence came from a woman aged 25-40 years in good health and CMV-seropositive. Sequenced material: PBMCs. DNA for the CDR3: TGTGCCAGCAGCCCTAGTCTCACCGGGGAGCTGTTTTTT. Its translation is CASSPSLTGELFF.